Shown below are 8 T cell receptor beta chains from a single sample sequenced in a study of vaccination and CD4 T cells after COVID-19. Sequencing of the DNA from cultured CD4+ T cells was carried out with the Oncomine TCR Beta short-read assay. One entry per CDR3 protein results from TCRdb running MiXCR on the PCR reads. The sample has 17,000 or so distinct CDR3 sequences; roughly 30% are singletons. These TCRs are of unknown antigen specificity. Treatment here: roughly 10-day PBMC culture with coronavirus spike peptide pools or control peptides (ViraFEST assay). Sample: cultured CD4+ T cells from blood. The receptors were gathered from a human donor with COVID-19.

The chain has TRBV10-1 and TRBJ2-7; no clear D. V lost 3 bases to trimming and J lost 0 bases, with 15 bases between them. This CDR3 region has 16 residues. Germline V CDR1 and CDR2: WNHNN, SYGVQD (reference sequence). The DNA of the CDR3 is TGCGCCAGCAGTGACCGTTCAGTGTCGTTCTCCTACGAGCAGTACTTC. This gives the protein CASSDRSVSFSYEQYF.

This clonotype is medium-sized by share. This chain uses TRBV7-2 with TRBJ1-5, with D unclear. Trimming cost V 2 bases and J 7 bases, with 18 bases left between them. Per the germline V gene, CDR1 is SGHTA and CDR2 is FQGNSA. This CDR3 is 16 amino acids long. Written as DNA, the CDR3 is TGTGCCAGCAGCTTAATGAGGGCTGATGTGGGACAGCCCCAGCATTTT. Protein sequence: CASSLMRADVGQPQHF.

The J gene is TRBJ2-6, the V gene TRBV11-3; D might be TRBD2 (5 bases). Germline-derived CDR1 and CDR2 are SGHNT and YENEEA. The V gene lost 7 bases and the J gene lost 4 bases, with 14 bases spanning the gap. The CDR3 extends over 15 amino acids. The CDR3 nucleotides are TGTGCCAGCACCCGACGGAGGCCGGGGGCCAACGTCCTGACTTTC. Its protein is CASTRRRPGANVLTF.

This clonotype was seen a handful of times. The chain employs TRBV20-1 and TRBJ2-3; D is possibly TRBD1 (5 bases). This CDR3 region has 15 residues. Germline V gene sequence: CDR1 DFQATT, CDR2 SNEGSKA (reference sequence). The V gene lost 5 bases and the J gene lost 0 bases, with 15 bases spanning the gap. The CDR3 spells CSALREGRSTDTQYF. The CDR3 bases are TGCAGTGCTCTCAGGGAAGGACGGAGCACAGATACGCAGTATTTT.

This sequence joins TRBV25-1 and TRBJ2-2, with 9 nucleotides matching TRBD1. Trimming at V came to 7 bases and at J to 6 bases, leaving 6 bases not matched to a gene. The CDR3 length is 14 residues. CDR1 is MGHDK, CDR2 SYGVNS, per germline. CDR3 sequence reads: CASTPGTGPGELFF. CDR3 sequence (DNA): TGTGCCAGCACACCCGGGACAGGGCCCGGGGAGCTGTTTTTT.

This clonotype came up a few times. CDR3 in DNA: TGTGCCTTGAGGCTGGCATACCGGACTAGCGGGTCTCTCCGGGGCCTCGAGCAGTACTTC. Translated, it gives CALRLAYRTSGSLRGLEQYF. The J gene is TRBJ2-7, the V gene TRBV6-4, with TRBD2 matching over 11 bases. V shed 11 bases and J 6 bases; nucleotides not matched to a gene: 30. Germline V gene sequence: CDR1 MRHNA, CDR2 SNTAGT. The CDR3 is made up of 20 amino acids.

CDR3 sequence: CSVRDRESRSPLHF. DNA for the CDR3: TGCAGCGTCCGGGACAGGGAGTCGAGGTCACCCCTCCACTTT. This chain connects TRBV29-1 to TRBJ1-6; 9 nucleotides match TRBD1. This CDR3 is built from 14 residues. Germline assignment: CDR1 SQVTM and CDR2 ANQGSEA. J lost 10 bases, V lost 6 bases, and 10 bases had no gene match. Using reference TRBV29-1 and TRBJ1-6 for the parts outside the CDR3, the full variable domain is SAVISQKPSRDICQRGTSLTIQCQVDSQVTMMFWYRQQPGQSLTLIATANQGSEATYESGFVIDKFPISRPNLTFSTLTVSNMSPEDSSIYLCSVRDRESRSPLHFGNGTRLTVT.

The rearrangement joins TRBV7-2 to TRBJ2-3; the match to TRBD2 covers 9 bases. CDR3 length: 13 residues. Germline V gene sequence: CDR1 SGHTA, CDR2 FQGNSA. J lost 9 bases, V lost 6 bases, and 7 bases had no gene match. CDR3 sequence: CASRRAGGETQYF. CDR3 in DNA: TGTGCCAGCAGACGAGCGGGGGGTGAAACGCAGTATTTT.